This entry lists 18 T cell receptor beta chains sequenced from one sample in a study of human T cells and chemical hapten exposure. Time point indicated: patch test 2, 6 weeks after DPC sensitization. Treatment in this sample: therapeutic diphenylcyclopropenone sensitization with weekly scalp DPC. TCRdb itself ran the RACE reads through MiXCR, one entry per CDR3 protein. The table records under 450,000 distinct CDR3 sequences, about 6% of them present only once. The sequencing here drew on whole blood, taken in connection with sensitization to the hapten diphenylcyclopropenone (DPC). Source of these receptors: a woman aged 18 to 35 with alopecia areata. Some clones in this sample may be carry-over from other donors' samples.

This clonotype was detected a few times. V gene TRBV6-2 or TRBV6-3 combines with J gene TRBJ1-5; tentatively, D is TRBD1 (6 bases). Germline values: CDR1 MNHEY, CDR2 SVGEGT. The CDR3 is 14 amino acids. The V and J ends lost 6 bases and 4 bases respectively, with 13 bases between them. This CDR3 reads CASSFIQGNQPQHF. The CDR3 bases are TGTGCCAGCAGCTTTATACAGGGAAATCAGCCCCAGCATTTT.

This chain connects TRBV7-2 to TRBJ1-2; no definite D call. Trimming pared 1 base from V and 8 bases from J, leaving 20 bases between. The CDR3 spans 16 residues. CDR1 is SGHTA, CDR2 FQGNSA, per germline. CDR3 bases: TGTGCCAGCAGCTTAGAACGTCAGCCCAGAAGGTCCGGCTACACCTTC. Protein sequence: CASSLERQPRRSGYTF.

The chain employs TRBV4-2 and TRBJ2-7, with D maybe TRBD1 (5 bases). The germline CDR1 and CDR2 sequences are LGHNA and YNFKEQ. The CDR3 spans 14 residues. Trimming removed 1 base at V and 2 bases at J, with 9 bases between. The CDR3 bases are TGTGCCAGCAGCCAAGGGGGCAGCGCCTACGAGCAGTACTTC. This gives the protein CASSQGGSAYEQYF.

This clonotype came up many times. The chain's CDR3 is CASSGTDLHSYGYTF. The CDR3 DNA is TGTGCCAGCAGCGGGACGGACCTTCATTCCTATGGCTACACCTTC. This sequence joins TRBV6-2 or TRBV6-3 and TRBJ1-2, with D maybe TRBD1 (5 bases). The length of the CDR3 is 15 residues. The germline V and J ends were trimmed by 6 bases and 4 bases, with 18 bases remaining between them. Germline CDR1 MNHEY, CDR2 SVGEGT.

This clonotype appeared a few times. The chain links TRBV6-5 to TRBJ1-2, with TRBD1 matching over 7 bases. Germline V gene sequence: CDR1 MNHEY, CDR2 SVGAGI. Losses at the gene ends were 5 bases for V and 0 bases for J; bases not matched to a gene: 6. The CDR3 length is 15 residues. The CDR3 DNA is TGTGCCAGCAGTAGGGACAGCCACTCTAACTATGGCTACACCTTC. Its protein product is CASSRDSHSNYGYTF.

This clonotype was found many times. The chain combines TRBV29-1 with TRBJ2-4; no clear D. Germline V gene data show CDR1 as SQVTM and CDR2 as ANQGSEA. There are 11 residues in the CDR3. With 4 bases removed from V and 6 bases from J, the gap between germline ends came to 7 bases. The CDR3 DNA is TGCAGCGTTGGGGGTGGAAACATTCAGTACTTC. It yields the protein CSVGGGNIQYF.

This clonotype occurred many times. The chain recombines TRBV18 with TRBJ1-1; D is perhaps TRBD1 (5 bases). CDR1 and CDR2 from the germline V gene are KGHSH and LQKENI. Trimming left V 0 bases short and J 7 bases short, with 9 bases between. This CDR3 has 13 residues. CDR3: CASSPPQGYEAFF. In DNA form, the CDR3 reads TGTGCCAGCTCACCACCGCAGGGATATGAAGCTTTCTTT.

The chain uses TRBV13 and TRBJ2-7; tentative D call: TRBD1 (6 bases). The CDR3 totals 15 residues. V was trimmed by 0 bases and J by 1 base, leaving 10 bases between them. Germline CDR1 reads PRHDT; CDR2 reads FYEKMQ (reference sequence). This CDR3 reads CASSLGFGQSYEQYF. Here the CDR3 DNA reads TGTGCCAGCAGCTTAGGCTTTGGACAGTCCTACGAGCAGTACTTC.

This clonotype was observed at least ten times. The chain is built from TRBV4-3 and TRBJ2-5; 11 bases fit TRBD2. Germline V lookup: CDR1 LGHNA, CDR2 YSLEER. The CDR3 has 16 residues. With 5 bases clipped from V and 1 base from J, the junction kept 6 bases outside the gene matches. The CDR3 spells CASSSLAGDSQETQYF. CDR3 nucleotide sequence: TGCGCCAGCAGCTCACTAGCGGGGGACAGCCAAGAGACCCAGTACTTC.

This rearrangement joins TRBV6-1 to TRBJ2-7; 9 bases align to TRBD2. Germline V gene sequence: CDR1 MNHNS, CDR2 SASEGT. V lost 1 base and J lost 5; bases outside the gene matches: 9. This CDR3 contains 16 residues. CDR3 nucleotide sequence: TGTGCCAGCAGTGAAGAGATTAGCGGGGGTTTTGACGAGCAGTACTTC. Its protein is CASSEEISGGFDEQYF.

The rearrangement joins TRBV5-6 to TRBJ2-4; D is perhaps TRBD1 (6 bases). V lost 4 bases to trimming and J lost 6 bases, with 20 bases between them. The CDR3 has 16 residues. The V gene's germline CDR1 is SGHDT and CDR2 YYEEEE. CDR3 region: CASSMDSGRLTNIQYF. The CDR3 DNA sequence: TGTGCCAGCAGCATGGACAGCGGAAGACTGACAAACATTCAGTACTTC.

This rearrangement joins TRBV6-5 to TRBJ2-2, with D perhaps assigned TRBD1 or TRBD2 (5 bases each). V was cut by 5 bases and J by 4 bases, with 11 bases left in between. Germline V gene data show CDR1 as MNHEY and CDR2 as SVGAGI. This CDR3 has 14 residues. The CDR3 region is CASSVLGATGELFF. In DNA form, the CDR3 reads TGTGCCAGCAGTGTGCTCGGGGCCACCGGGGAGCTGTTTTTT.

CDR3 region: CASSLGRTNIQYF. The CDR3 region has the DNA TGTGCCAGCAGTTTAGGTCGAACGAACATTCAGTACTTC. The rearrangement joins TRBV28 to TRBJ2-4, with unresolved D. Germline CDR1 reads MDHEN; CDR2 reads SYDVKM. The CDR3 consists of 13 residues. Trimming removed 2 bases from V and 7 bases from J, with 9 bases in between.

Ten or more counts support this clonotype. The chain employs TRBV4-3 and TRBJ2-3; D remains ambiguous. This CDR3 has 16 amino acids. Trimming removed 0 bases from V and 2 bases from J, with 12 bases in between. The germline V gene has CDR1 LGHNA and CDR2 YSLEER. CDR3 protein: CASSQEYSVVTDTQYF. The CDR3 bases are TGCGCCAGCAGCCAAGAGTACAGCGTAGTCACAGATACGCAGTATTTT.

This clonotype was observed a handful of times. The chain carries TRBV27 and TRBJ2-1, with TRBD2 matching over 8 bases. CDR1 and CDR2 from the germline V gene are MNHEY and SMNVEV (reference sequence). The V gene end was trimmed by 3 bases and the J gene end by 4 bases; junction bases not matched to a gene: 8. The CDR3 runs 16 residues. CDR3 DNA sequence: TGTGCCAGCAGTTTGCTCCTTGAGCGGGGGTACAATGAGCAGTTCTTC. Protein sequence: CASSLLLERGYNEQFF.

V is TRBV11-1 and J is TRBJ2-7; unclear D gene. With 4 bases removed from V and 5 bases from J, the gap between germline ends came to 12 bases. CDR1 and CDR2 (germline): SGHAT, FQDESV (reference sequence). This CDR3 comprises 13 residues. This CDR3 reads CASSSQQTDEQYF. The CDR3, as DNA: TGTGCCAGCAGCTCGCAACAGACCGACGAGCAGTACTTC.

This clonotype was seen repeatedly, ten times or more. The J gene is TRBJ2-5, the V gene TRBV6-1; TRBD2 might be the D (5 bases). Per the germline V gene, CDR1 is MNHNS and CDR2 is SASEGT. Trimming removed 4 bases at V and 2 bases at J, with 14 bases between. This CDR3 contains 15 residues. CDR3 residues: CASSVTRLPQETQYF. The DNA for the CDR3 is TGTGCCAGCAGTGTTACTAGACTCCCTCAAGAGACCCAGTACTTC.

This clonotype has at least ten counts. The rearrangement uses TRBV20-1 and TRBJ2-7; D perhaps matches TRBD1 (6 bases). The germline V gene encodes CDR1 DFQATT and CDR2 SNEGSKA (reference sequence). Trimming shortened V by 6 bases and J by 3 bases, and 18 bases separated the two germline ends. This CDR3 spans 14 amino acids. The CDR3 coding sequence is TGCAGTGCCCCCGTGCAGGGGATCAGCTACGAGCAGTACTTC. Protein: CSAPVQGISYEQYF.